These T cell receptor beta chains were read from a single sample in a study of regulatory T cells in long-lasting Graves disease. TCRdb ran MiXCR on the multiplex PCR reads and lists one entry per CDR3 protein. The sample shows some 450,000 distinct CDR3 sequences, roughly 17% of them seen only once. These records were also assigned to another study, of T cells in Graves' hyperthyroidism and ophthalmopathy.

The sequences come from peripheral blood mononuclear cells (PBMCs), collected at new diagnosis, from a patient treated with antithyroid drugs. All receptors come from a woman aged 30 to 39 with Graves disease. The CDR3 runs from the conserved cysteine through the conserved F or W. A D gene is named only where the DNA matches it firmly. The size field is filled for only some rows; it gives once, few, many or a size class.

>TRBV30|TRBJ2-1|many|NA
TGTGCCTGGAGTGTACTGGACTTCGCCAATGAGCAGTTCTTC
CAWSVLDFANEQFF
>TRBV24-1|TRBJ2-1|few|TRBD1
TGTGCCACCGCCGGGGCGTCCGCAGGGGGCAACGGTGAGCAGTTCTTC
CATAGASAGGNGEQFF
>TRBV5-4|TRBJ1-1|NA|NA
TGTGCCAGCAGCCCCCAGGGTGGACGGTTATACACTGAAGCTTTCTTT
CASSPQGGRLYTEAFF
>TRBV20-1|TRBJ2-2|many|TRBD1
TGCAGTGCACGACAGGGGAGCGGGGAGCTGTTTTTT
CSARQGSGELFF
>TRBV2|TRBJ1-4|NA|NA
TGTGCCAGCAGTGCAAAACGTGACCAGGGATCTAATGAAAAACTGTTTTTT
CASSAKRDQGSNEKLFF
>TRBV13|TRBJ2-7|few|NA
TGTGCCAGCAGCTCCACTATGACGACACAAGACTACGAGCAGTACTTC
CASSSTMTTQDYEQYF
>TRBV5-1|TRBJ2-5|NA|NA
TGCGCCAGCAGCTTGCTTGGCAGAGAACAAGAGACCCAGTACTTC
CASSLLGREQETQYF
>TRBV6-2/TRBV6-3|TRBJ2-5|few|TRBD2
TGTGCCAGCAGTTACCCCTTTGGACTAGCGGGAGTTCAAGAGACCCAGTACTTC
CASSYPFGLAGVQETQYF
>TRBV6-1|TRBJ1-2|few|NA
TGTGCCAGCAGTGAACAGGGGTCAGGATATGGCTACACCTTC
CASSEQGSGYGYTF
>TRBV5-4|TRBJ1-2|few|NA
TGTGCCAGCAGCTCCCCGGGACGGAACTATGGCTACACCTTC
CASSSPGRNYGYTF
>TRBV7-2|TRBJ1-1|many|NA
TGTGCCAGCAGCTTTACGGGGGGCGTCACTGAAGCTTTCTTT
CASSFTGGVTEAFF
>TRBV7-8|TRBJ2-2|NA|NA
TGTGCCAGCAGCTTAGGTCGGGGGTACCTCTTCACCGGGGAGCTGTTTTTT
CASSLGRGYLFTGELFF
>TRBV11-2|TRBJ2-5|few|NA
TGTGCCAGCAGCCCCCACAGACAAGAGACCCAGTACTTC
CASSPHRQETQYF
>TRBV5-1|TRBJ2-1|NA|TRBD2
TGCGCCAGCAGCTACGGACTAGCGGGAACCTACAATGAGCAGTTCTTC
CASSYGLAGTYNEQFF
>TRBV20-1|TRBJ2-2|few|NA
TGCAGTGCTAGAGATACCGGGGAGCTGTTTTTT
CSARDTGELFF
>TRBV12-3/TRBV12-4|TRBJ1-2|many|NA
TGTGCCAGCAGTCCCCCGACAGGACCTAACTATGGCTACACCTTC
CASSPPTGPNYGYTF
>TRBV7-7|TRBJ2-1|NA|NA
TGTGCTAGCAGCTTAGAGCTTCGGCCCAAACCTACTGAGCAGTTCTTC
CASSLELRPKPTEQFF
>TRBV20-1|TRBJ2-5|few|NA
TGCAGTGCTAGAGATTCACGGGCAGGTCTCCAAGAGACCCAGTACTTC
CSARDSRAGLQETQYF
>TRBV30|TRBJ1-2|many|NA
TGTGCCTGGGTGGCCGGGACCTATGGCTACACCTTC
CAWVAGTYGYTF
>TRBV7-2|TRBJ2-1|many|TRBD1
TGTGCCAGCAGCTCCGACCGCCTAAGGGGGCAGAGGGGTGAGCAGTTCTTC
CASSSDRLRGQRGEQFF
>TRBV19|TRBJ1-1|many|NA
TGTGCCAGTAATAGTGGGAGCCCGAGGGGCATGAACACTGAAGCTTTCTTT
CASNSGSPRGMNTEAFF
>TRBV6-5|TRBJ2-1|few|TRBD2
TGTGCCAGCAGTTCCGCTCGACTAGCGGGAGTGGTGGAGCAGTTCTTC
CASSSARLAGVVEQFF
>TRBV6-2/TRBV6-3|TRBJ1-1|NA|TRBD1
TGTGCCAGCAGTTATACAGGGGTGGGGAACACTGAAGCTTTCTTT
CASSYTGVGNTEAFF
>TRBV3-1|TRBJ2-7|many|NA
TGTGCCAGCAGCCAGACTGTTTCCTACGAGCAGTACTTC
CASSQTVSYEQYF
>TRBV29-1|TRBJ2-1|few|TRBD1
TGCAGCGTTCGAACCGGGACAGCGATCTACAATGAGCAGTTCTTC
CSVRTGTAIYNEQFF
>TRBV28|TRBJ1-1|many|NA
TGTGCCAGCAGTTTTGAATTGAGTCTCAGGGACTGGTCCACTGAAGCTTTCTTT
CASSFELSLRDWSTEAFF
>TRBV6-2/TRBV6-3|TRBJ2-3|NA|NA
TGTGCCAGCAGTTACCTGGGGGAGCGGGCAGATACGCAGTATTTT
CASSYLGERADTQYF
>TRBV15|TRBJ2-4|NA|TRBD2
TGTGCCACCAGCAGCCAATTACGGGACTACATAAACATTCAGTACTTC
CATSSQLRDYINIQYF
>TRBV13|TRBJ2-1|many|NA
TGTGCCAGCAGCTTAGCCGGACAGTCCTACAATGAGCAGTTCTTC
CASSLAGQSYNEQFF